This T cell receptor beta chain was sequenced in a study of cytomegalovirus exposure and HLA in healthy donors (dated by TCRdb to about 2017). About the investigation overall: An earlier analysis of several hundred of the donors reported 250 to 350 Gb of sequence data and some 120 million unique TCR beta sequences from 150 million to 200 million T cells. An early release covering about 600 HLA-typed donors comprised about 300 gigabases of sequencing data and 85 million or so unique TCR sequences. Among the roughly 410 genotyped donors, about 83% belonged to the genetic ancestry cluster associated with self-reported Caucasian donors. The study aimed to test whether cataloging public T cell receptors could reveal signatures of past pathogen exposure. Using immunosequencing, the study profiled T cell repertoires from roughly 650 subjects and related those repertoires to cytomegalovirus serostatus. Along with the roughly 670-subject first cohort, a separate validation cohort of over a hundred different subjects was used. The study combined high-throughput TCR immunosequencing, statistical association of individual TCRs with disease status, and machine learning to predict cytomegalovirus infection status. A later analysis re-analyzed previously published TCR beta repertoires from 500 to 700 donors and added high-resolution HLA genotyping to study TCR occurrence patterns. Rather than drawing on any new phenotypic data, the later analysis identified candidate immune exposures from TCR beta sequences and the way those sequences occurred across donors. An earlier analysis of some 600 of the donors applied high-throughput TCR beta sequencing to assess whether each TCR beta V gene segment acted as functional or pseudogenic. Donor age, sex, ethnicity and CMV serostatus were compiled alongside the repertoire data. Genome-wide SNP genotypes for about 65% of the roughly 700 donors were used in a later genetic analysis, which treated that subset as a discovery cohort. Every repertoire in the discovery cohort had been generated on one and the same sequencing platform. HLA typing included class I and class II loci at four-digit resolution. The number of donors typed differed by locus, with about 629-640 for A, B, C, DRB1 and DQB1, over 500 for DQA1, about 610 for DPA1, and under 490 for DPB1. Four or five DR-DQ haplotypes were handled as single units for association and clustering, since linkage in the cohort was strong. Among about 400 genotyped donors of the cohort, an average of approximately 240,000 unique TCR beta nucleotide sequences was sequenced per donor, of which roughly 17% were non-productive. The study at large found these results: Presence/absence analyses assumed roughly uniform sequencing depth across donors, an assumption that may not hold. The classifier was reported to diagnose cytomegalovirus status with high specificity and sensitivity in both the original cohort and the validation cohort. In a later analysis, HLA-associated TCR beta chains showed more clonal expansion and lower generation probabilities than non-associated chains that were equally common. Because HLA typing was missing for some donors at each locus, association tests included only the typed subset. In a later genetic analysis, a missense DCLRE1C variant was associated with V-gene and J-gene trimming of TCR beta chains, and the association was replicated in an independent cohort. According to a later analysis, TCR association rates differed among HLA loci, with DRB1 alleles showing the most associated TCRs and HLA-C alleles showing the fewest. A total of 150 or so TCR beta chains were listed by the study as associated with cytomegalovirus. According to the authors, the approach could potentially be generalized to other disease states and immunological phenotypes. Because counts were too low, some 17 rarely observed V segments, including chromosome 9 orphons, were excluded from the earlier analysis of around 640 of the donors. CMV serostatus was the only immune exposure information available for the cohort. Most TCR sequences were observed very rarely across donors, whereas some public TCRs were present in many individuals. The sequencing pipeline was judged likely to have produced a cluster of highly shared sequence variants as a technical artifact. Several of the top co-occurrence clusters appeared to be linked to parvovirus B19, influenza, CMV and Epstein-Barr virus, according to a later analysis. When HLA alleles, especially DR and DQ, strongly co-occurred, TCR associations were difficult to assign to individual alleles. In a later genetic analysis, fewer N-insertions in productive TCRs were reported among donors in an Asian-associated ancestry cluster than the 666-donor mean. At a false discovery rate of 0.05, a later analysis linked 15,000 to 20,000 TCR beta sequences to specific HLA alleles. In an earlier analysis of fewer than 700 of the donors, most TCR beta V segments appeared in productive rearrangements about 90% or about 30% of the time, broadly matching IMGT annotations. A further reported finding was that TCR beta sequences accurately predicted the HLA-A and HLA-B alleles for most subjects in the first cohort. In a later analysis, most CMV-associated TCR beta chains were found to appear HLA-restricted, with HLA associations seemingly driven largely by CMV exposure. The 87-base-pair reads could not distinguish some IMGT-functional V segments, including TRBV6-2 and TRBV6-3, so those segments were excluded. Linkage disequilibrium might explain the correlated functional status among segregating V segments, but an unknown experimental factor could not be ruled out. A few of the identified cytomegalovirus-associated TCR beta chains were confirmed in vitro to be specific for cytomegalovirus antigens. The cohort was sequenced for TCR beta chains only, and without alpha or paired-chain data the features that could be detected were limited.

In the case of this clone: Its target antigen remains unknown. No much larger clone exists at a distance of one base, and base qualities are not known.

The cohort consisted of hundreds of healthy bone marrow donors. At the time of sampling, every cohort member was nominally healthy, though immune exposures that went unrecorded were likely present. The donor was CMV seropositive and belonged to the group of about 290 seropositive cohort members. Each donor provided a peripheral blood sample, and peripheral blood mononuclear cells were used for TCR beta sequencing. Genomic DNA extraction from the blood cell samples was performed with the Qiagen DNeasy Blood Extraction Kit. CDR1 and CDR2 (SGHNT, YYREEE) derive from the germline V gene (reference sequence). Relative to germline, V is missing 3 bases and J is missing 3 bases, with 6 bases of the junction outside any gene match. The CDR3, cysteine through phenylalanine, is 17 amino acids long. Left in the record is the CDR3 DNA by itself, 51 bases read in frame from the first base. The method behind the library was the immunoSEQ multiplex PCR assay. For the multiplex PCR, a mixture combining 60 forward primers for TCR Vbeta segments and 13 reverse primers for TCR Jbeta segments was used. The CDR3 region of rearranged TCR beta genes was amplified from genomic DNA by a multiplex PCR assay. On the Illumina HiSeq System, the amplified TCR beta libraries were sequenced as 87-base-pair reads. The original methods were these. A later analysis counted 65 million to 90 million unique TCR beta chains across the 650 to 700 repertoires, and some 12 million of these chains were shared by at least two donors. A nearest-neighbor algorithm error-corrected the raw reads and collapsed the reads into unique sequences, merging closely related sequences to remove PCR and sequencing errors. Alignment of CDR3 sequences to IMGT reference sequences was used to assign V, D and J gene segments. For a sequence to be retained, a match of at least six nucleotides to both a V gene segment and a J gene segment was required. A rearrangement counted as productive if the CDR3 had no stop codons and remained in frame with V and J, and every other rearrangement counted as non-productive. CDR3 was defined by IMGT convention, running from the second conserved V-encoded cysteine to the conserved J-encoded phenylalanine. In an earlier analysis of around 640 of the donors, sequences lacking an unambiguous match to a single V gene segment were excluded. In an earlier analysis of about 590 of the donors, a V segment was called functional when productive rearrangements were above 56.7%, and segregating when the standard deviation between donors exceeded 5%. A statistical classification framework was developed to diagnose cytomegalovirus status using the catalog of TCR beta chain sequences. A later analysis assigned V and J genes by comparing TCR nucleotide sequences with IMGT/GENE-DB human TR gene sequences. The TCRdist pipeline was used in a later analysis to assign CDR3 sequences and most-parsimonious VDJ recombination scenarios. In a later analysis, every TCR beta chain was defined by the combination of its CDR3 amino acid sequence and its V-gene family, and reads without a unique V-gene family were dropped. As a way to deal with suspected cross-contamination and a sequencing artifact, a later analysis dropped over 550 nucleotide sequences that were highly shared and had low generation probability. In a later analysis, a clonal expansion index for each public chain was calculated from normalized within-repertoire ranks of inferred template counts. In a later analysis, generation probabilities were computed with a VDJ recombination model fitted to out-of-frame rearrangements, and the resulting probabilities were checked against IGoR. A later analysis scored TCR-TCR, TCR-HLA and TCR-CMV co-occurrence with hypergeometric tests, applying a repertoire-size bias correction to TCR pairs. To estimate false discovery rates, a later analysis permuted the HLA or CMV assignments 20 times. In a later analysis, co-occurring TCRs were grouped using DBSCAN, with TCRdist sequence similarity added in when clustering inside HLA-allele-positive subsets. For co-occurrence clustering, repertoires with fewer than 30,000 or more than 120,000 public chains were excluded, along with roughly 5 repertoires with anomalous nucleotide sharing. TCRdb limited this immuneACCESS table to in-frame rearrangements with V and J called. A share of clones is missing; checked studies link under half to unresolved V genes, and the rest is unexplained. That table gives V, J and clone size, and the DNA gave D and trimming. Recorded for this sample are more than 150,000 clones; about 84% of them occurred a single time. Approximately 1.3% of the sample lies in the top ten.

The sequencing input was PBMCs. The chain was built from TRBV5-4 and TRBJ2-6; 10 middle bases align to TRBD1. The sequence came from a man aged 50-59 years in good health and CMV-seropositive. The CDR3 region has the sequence CASSSGQGSRGANVLTF. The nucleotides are TGTGCCAGCAGCTCGGGACAGGGGAGTCGTGGGGCCAACGTCCTGACTTTC.